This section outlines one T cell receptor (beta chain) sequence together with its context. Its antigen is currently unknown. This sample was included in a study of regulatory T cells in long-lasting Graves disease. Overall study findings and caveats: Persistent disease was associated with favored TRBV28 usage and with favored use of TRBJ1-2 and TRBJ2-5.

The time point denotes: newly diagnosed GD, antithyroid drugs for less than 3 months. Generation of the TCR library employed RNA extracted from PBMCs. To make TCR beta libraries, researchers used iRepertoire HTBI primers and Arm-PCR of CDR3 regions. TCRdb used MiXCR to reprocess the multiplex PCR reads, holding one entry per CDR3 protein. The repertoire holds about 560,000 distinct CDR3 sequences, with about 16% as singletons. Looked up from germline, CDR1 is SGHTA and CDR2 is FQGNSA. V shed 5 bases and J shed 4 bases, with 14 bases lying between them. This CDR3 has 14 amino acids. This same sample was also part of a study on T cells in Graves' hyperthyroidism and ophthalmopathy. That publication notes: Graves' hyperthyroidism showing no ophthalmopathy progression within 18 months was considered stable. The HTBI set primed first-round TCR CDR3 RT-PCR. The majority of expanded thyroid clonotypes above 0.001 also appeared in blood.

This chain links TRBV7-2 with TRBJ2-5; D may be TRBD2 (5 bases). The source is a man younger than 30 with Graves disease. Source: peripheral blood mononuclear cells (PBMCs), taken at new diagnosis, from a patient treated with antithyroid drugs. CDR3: CASSLMGERETQYF. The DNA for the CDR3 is TGTGCCAGCAGCCTGATGGGAGAGCGAGAGACCCAGTACTTC.